The clone carrying this T cell receptor beta chain was recorded many times. Its specificity is not known. This sample was taken from a study of T cell repertoires in cytomegalovirus infection. About the study: Both a matching HLA type and CMV infection were indicated by public TCR beta signatures. Overall study findings and caveats: Identification of carriers of CMV plus the relevant HLA was performed using cumulative public TCR beta family frequency. The response measured ex vivo was dominated by TCR beta clonotypes (HLA-C-restricted and CMV-specific).

CDR1 and CDR2 (germline): SGHVS, FQNEAQ. V shed 8 bases and J shed 5 bases, with 26 bases lying between them. This CDR3 is 17 amino acids long. One entry per CDR3 protein, called by TCRdb with MiXCR from the reads. This table holds under 95,000 distinct CDR3 sequences, over 3.5% found once. The TCR originated in a human donor in good health (CMV status not recorded). Some clones in this sample may be carry-over from other donors' samples. The chain is built from TRBV7-8 and TRBJ2-3, with TRBD1 as a possible D gene (6 bases). The sample comprised PBMCs. CDR3 DNA sequence: TGTGCCAGCTCCCGACGACTGGGGGCGGTGGTGGGAGATACGCAGTATTTT. Encoded protein: CASSRRLGAVVGDTQYF.